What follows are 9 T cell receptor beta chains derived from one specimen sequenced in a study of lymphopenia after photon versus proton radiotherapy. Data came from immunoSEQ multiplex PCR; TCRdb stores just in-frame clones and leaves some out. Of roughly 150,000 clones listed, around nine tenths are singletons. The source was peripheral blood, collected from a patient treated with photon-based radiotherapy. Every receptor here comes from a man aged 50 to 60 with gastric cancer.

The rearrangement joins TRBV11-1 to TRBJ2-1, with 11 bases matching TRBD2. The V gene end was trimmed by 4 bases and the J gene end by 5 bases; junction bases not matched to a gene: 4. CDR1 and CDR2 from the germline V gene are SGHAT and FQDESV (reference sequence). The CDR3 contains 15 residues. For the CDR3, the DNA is TGTGCCAGCAGCTCGAGACTAGCGGGGAACAATGAGCAGTTCTTC. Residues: CASSSRLAGNNEQFF.

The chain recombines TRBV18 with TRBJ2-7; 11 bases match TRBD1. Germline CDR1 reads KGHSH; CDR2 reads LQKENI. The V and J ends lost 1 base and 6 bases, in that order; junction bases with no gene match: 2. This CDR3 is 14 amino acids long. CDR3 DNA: TGTGCCAGCTCACCACTTGGACAGGGGGCCGAGCAGTACTTC. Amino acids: CASSPLGQGAEQYF.

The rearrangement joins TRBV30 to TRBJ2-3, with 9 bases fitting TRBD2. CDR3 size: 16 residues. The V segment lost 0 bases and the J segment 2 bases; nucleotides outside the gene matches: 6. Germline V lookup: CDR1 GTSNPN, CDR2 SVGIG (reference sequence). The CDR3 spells CAWSVRLAGYTDTQYF. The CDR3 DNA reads TGTGCCTGGAGTGTACGGCTAGCGGGATACACAGATACGCAGTATTTT.

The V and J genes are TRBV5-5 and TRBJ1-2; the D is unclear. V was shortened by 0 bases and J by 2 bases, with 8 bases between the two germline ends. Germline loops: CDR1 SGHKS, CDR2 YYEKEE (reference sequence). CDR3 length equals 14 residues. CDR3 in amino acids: CASSLARANYGYTF. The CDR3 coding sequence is TGTGCCAGCAGCTTGGCTCGGGCCAACTATGGCTACACCTTC.

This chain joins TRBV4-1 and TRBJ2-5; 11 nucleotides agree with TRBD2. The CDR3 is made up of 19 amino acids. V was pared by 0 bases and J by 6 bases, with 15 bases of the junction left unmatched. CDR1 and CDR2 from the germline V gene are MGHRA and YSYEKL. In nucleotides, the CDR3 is TGCGCCAGCAGCCAAGAGCGCCCGTTAGCGGGAGGGCCCTCACAGACCCAGTACTTC. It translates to CASSQERPLAGGPSQTQYF.

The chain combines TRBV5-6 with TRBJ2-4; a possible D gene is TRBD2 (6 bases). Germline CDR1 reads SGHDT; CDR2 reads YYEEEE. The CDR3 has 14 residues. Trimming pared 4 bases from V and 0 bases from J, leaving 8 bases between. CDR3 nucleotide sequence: TGTGCCAGCAGCCTGGGACTAGCCAAAAACATTCAGTACTTC. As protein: CASSLGLAKNIQYF.

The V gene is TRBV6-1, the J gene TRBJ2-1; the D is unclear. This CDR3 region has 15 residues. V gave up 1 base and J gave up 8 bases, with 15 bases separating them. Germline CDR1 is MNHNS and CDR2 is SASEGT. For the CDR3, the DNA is TGTGCCAGCAGTGAAGGGGGATTAAGGGTCGATGAGCAGTTCTTC. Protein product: CASSEGGLRVDEQFF.

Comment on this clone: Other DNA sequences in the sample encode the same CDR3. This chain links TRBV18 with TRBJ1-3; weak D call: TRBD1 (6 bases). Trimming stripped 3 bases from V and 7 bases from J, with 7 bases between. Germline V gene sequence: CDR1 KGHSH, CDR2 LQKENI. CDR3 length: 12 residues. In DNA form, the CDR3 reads TGTGCCAGCTCACCCCAGGGGAACACCATATATTTT. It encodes CASSPQGNTIYF.

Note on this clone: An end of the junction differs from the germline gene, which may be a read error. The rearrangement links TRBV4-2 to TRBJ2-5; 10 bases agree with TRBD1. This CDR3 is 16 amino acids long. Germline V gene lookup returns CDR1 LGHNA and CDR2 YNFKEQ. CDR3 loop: CASSQGPETGGETQYF. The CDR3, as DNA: TGTGCCAGCAGTCAAGGCCCCGAGACAGGGGGCGAGACCCAGTACTTC.